Included here is one T cell receptor beta chain sequence, with context. Its antigen is as yet unknown. Data came from immunoSEQ multiplex PCR; TCRdb stores just in-frame clones and leaves some out. The sample holds about 230,000 clones, approximately 65% seen once. The sample belongs to a study of shared clonotypes between healthy human individuals. V gave up 4 bases and J gave up 6 bases; unmatched junction bases: 8. From germline, CDR1 is SGHNT and CDR2 YYREEE (reference sequence). The CDR3 is made up of 17 amino acids. Study-wide findings and caveats: It was only blood that was sampled, and tissue repertoires likely differ.

Adults of Caucasian background living in Nashville, Tennessee made up all donors. CD4+ cells yielded CD45RA+ naive and CD45RA-negative memory subsets. This chain connects TRBV5-4 to TRBJ2-2; 14 bases agree with TRBD2. The receptor comes from a man between 25 and 39 years old in good health. What was sequenced was memory CD4+ T cells sorted from blood. Specified subset: CD45RA-negative fraction. CDR3 protein: CASSQRMGLAGAGELFF. Written as DNA, the CDR3 is TGTGCCAGCAGCCAGAGAATGGGACTAGCGGGAGCCGGGGAGCTGTTTTTT.